This T cell receptor (beta chain) was sequenced for a study of T cell responses to AZD1222 COVID-19 vaccine (dated by TCRdb to the early 2020s). Study-level background: A total of 233 trial participants underwent TCR sequencing, of whom approximately 200 had received two doses of AZD1222 and some 25 had received two doses of the MenACWY control vaccine. Trial participants were enrolled by age into 18-55, 56-69 and 70-plus year subgroups, with roughly 160, 29 and 62 TCR-sequenced participants respectively.

A note on this clone: The antigen it recognizes is unknown. Base qualities were left out, and no much larger clone turns up one base away.

What the time point label conveys for this sample: about 28 days (+/-7) after the second vaccine dose. AZD1222 recipients whose second dose came at about 4 weeks and those whose second dose came at about 12 weeks were combined into one group, since spike-specific TCR depth and breadth did not differ between the two schedules. The vaccinee samples were drawn from two UK trials, COV001 and COV002, one of which was a single-blind randomized controlled phase 2/3 trial testing AZD1222 (ChAdOx1 nCoV-19) in healthy adults. Trial participant PBMC samples were collected at day 0 and day 28 after the second dose for TCRbeta chain sequencing. Compared with germline, V lacks 0 bases and J lacks 6 bases; bases without a gene match: 4. Taken from the germline V gene, the CDR1 and CDR2 loops are MNHEY and SVGEGT. Counted from cysteine to phenylalanine, this CDR3 has 14 amino acids. Of the read, only the CDR3 DNA is kept; its 42 bases are in frame from base 1.

The CDR3 regions of human TCRbeta chains were analyzed by immunosequencing. For the original study's pipeline: Repertoire TCRs were checked for matches against a reference library of SARS-CoV-2-specific TCRs that had been generated using the MIRA antigen-specificity platform. Breadth was defined as the fraction of unique TCRs that were SARS-CoV-2-associated. Depth was defined as the fraction of total T cells that were SARS-CoV-2-associated. Each spike-specific TCR was assigned to its reactive spike region and to a CD4 or CD8 class using the MIRA data. Log10-transformed breadth and depth values were compared by one-way ANOVA with Sidak's multiple comparisons tests. TCRdb retrieved this table from immuneACCESS and kept in-frame rearrangements only. Not all clones are present; in checked studies, unresolved V genes account for under half, and no reason is known for the remainder. That table furnishes V, J and clone size, whereas the DNA furnished D and trimming. Present in this sample are 85,000 to 120,000 clones, roughly 87% of which were seen just once. The ten largest clones represent 8% of the sample.

Overall study results and their limits: In the small 56-69-year group, the increase in depth fell short of significance, most likely because of low power. After two AZD1222 doses, spike-specific TCR breadth and depth were significantly higher than at day 0 and than in MenACWY recipients. Participants were mostly white British, with more females than males. The authors suggested clonal diversity may have been underestimated. The vaccine-associated CD4 TCRs covered the entire spike protein, and the dominant responses fell in regions 160-218 and 743-854. Nearly half of unique spike-specific TCRs reportedly recognized epitopes outside regions mutated in the B.1.351 and B.1.1.7 variants. Conclusions about previously exposed vaccinees were limited because only six AZD1222 recipients were SARS-CoV-2 seropositive at baseline. Because no day 14 peak-response samples were available, repertoires were characterized only after the peak T cell response.

The chain links TRBV6-2 or TRBV6-3 with TRBJ1-2; TRBD1 fits 7 bases in the junction. The sample consisted of peripheral blood, taken 28 days after the second AZD1222 dose. This receptor was obtained from an adult who received the AZD1222 COVID-19 vaccine. The DNA sequence is TGTGCCAGCAGTTACTCCGACAGGGCTAATGGCTACACCTTC. It translates to CASSYSDRANGYTF.